This TCR beta chain originates from a study of siplizumab effects on memory and regulatory T cells. Points from the study as a whole: The apparent diversity of naive T cells exceeded that of memory cells, and naive T cells seemed to make a major contribution to the alloresponse. Sequences below about 10^-5 frequency were poorly captured, and few alloreactive clones mapped to unstimulated subsets.

Unstimulated naive, memory, effector memory and TEMRA subsets were also sequenced, drawn from three donor pairs. About this clone: Its antigen remains unknown.

Sequencing used immunoSEQ multiplex PCR; TCRdb keeps in-frame clones, though not all of them. The sample shows roughly 100,000 clones, 95% to 97% of them seen only once. V gave up 2 bases and J gave up 6 bases, with 10 bases separating them. The CDR3 contains 13 residues. The germline V gene has CDR1 SGHRS and CDR2 YFSETQ. The sequencing input was naive CD4+ T cells sorted from blood. The chain couples TRBV5-1 to TRBJ2-3; a weak D match, TRBD1 (6 bases). This receptor was obtained from a human donor in good health. The CDR3 is CASSFGGSDTQYF. CDR3 DNA: TGCGCCAGCAGCTTTGGGGGCTCCGATACGCAGTATTTT.